This is a list of T cell receptor beta chains from one sample in a study of CD8 T cells in ankylosing spondylitis. TCRdb reprocessed the 5' RACE reads with MiXCR, giving one entry per CDR3 protein. The profile shows some 200,000 distinct CDR3 sequences, more than 10% of them singletons. Sequencing input: blood, either unsorted or a sorted T cell fraction (not recorded which). The receptors shown here come from a male donor with ankylosing spondylitis or in good health (not recorded which). Both conserved end residues are part of each CDR3.

v_call	cdr3_length	j_call	cdr3_aa
TRBV7-8	20	TRBJ2-1	CASSLLRLAGPPPFYNEQFF
TRBV7-6	14	TRBJ2-5	CASSPLGGAETQYF
TRBV30	14	TRBJ2-3	CAWSTSASTDTQYF
TRBV2	17	TRBJ2-3	CASQGRRDRASTDTQYF
TRBV27	17	TRBJ2-1	CASSLGTSGRGYNEQFF
TRBV29-1	13	TRBJ2-5	CSGRGLGEETQYF
TRBV19	14	TRBJ2-4	CASSGTLGGDIQYF
TRBV10-3	18	TRBJ2-1	CAIMQTGASAGRTNEQFF
TRBV5-6	15	TRBJ1-5	CASSFALQGNQPQHF
TRBV4-1	16	TRBJ2-1	CASSQDWAGVNYEQFF
TRBV15	15	TRBJ1-6	CATSRDRQGGSPLHF
TRBV7-6	17	TRBJ1-5	CASSLALRGGDNQPQHF
TRBV5-5	17	TRBJ1-1	CASSLAKGGDVNTEAFF
TRBV4-1	17	TRBJ1-2	CASSQSTGEGHLYGYTF
TRBV29-1	12	TRBJ2-7	CSVASNGYEQYF
TRBV2	13	TRBJ2-7	CASSEGDRYEQYF
TRBV29-1	14	TRBJ2-1	CSVPTGGLYNEQFF
TRBV6-5	11	TRBJ1-2	CASSEPEGYTF
TRBV5-1	15	TRBJ2-7	CASSQTGIPGDEQYF
TRBV27	14	TRBJ2-4	CASSLVGGKNIQYF
TRBV6-1	17	TRBJ2-3	CASSEATGATFTDTQYF
TRBV5-1	14	TRBJ2-3	CANLVRVGSDTQYF
TRBV9	11	TRBJ2-1	CASSGSNEQFF
TRBV5-6	14	TRBJ1-2	CASSLGQVGRGYTF
TRBV15	15	TRBJ2-3	CATSRVVGGTDTQYF
TRBV6-4	15	TRBJ2-1	CASSDGTSVGNEQFF
TRBV5-1	13	TRBJ2-1	CASSLDRVDEQFF
TRBV6-1	13	TRBJ2-3	CAVDLRGTDTQYF
TRBV7-9	17	TRBJ2-2	CASSGLAGGGIAGELFF
TRBV24-1	12	TRBJ2-1	CATSDVSNEQFF
TRBV20-1	15	TRBJ2-1	CSARGEGLPDNEQFF
TRBV4-1	15	TRBJ2-3	CASSEDYSSTDTQYF
TRBV10-1	19	TRBJ2-7	CASSECEGLAGPLSYEQYF
TRBV11-2	16	TRBJ2-1	CASSFPGGTGGNEQFF
TRBV7-9	13	TRBJ2-5	CASSLRNQETQYF
TRBV4-1	13	TRBJ2-2	CASSLQGSGELFF
TRBV3-1	15	TRBJ2-2	CASSPPGLDTGELFF